This T cell receptor (beta chain) was observed in a study of response to subunit inactivated influenza vaccine. Via MiXCR, TCRdb re-called the RT-PCR reads, giving one row per CDR3 protein. The sample lists about 540,000 distinct CDR3 sequences; less than 25% were seen once. The same specimen was also included in a second study, on T cells expressing NK-cell markers. This second report adds: It was by 5'RACE template switching with UMIs that TCR beta cDNA was made.

The material was CD4+ T cells sorted from PBMCs, obtained 12 days after vaccination. The source is a man aged 45-65 years who received an inactivated influenza vaccine.

The CDR3 DNA is TGCAGTGCCAAATCGCGGGGCGGTGAAAGTGCGGGGGGCTACACCTTC. Its translation is CSAKSRGGESAGGYTF. The chain uses TRBV20-1 and TRBJ1-2; tentatively, D is TRBD1 (5 bases). The germline V and J ends were trimmed by 6 bases and 8 bases, with 28 bases remaining between them. CDR1 DFQATT and CDR2 SNEGSKA come from the germline V gene (reference sequence). The CDR3 has 16 amino acids.